This TCR beta chain was sequenced for a study of blood T cell repertoires in COVID-19 (dated by TCRdb to about 2020). Describing the broader study: Samples from collaborators originated in the United States, Italy and Spain and spanned both the acute and convalescent phases of COVID-19. A de-identified subject ID, COVID-19 status, age in years and sex were almost always included in the sample metadata. HLA class I and class II types, where available, came from metadata supplied by the sample provider rather than from assay-based typing. The repertoires were released in a freely available public database meant as a resource for research on the immune response to SARS-CoV-2. Samples came from the ongoing ImmuneRACE study (first 160 participants) plus 1,254 subjects from 6 global collaborators. The prospective study material was composed of cDNA or gDNA derived from T cells, B-cell-depleted T cells, or PBMCs. Deeply sampled blood TCRbeta repertoires from subjects exposed to, actively infected with, or recovered from COVID-19 were included in the dataset.

General conclusions and limits of the study: The quantity of clinical and demographic metadata differed by source and by participant and was supplied without curation.

In the prospective study, participants were about 18 to 89 years old, resided in 24 geographic areas of the United States, and were enrolled through a virtual design. In the prospective study, cohorts were assigned on the basis of participant-reported clinical history obtained from a screening survey and a study questionnaire. ImmuneRACE Cohort 3 recovered participants were defined by two consecutive negative NP/OP PCR tests, healthcare professional clearance, or symptom resolution. In the prospective study, mobile phlebotomists collected whole blood, serum and a nasopharyngeal or oropharyngeal swab from each participant. Additional blood draws and questionnaires over an approximately 2-month period could optionally be provided by prospective study participants. Blood samples from the prospective study were shipped frozen or at room temperature prior to DNA extraction. As to this clone: Its antigen is currently not known. One base away there is no much larger clone; base qualities are not given.

From the cysteine through the phenylalanine, the CDR3 covers 16 amino acids. Here the CDR3 DNA is all that survives: 48 bases in frame from base 1. TCRbeta CDR3 regions were amplified from genomic DNA by means of the immunoSEQ Assay, a bias-controlled multiplex PCR. The study's own analysis went as follows. The number of nucleated cells in each sample was estimated from the amplification of reference gene primers within the assay. To quantify the absolute abundance of each unique TCRbeta CDR3 rearrangement, sequence reads were collapsed and filtered. For each sample, productive Simpson clonality was calculated by taking the square root of Simpson's diversity index across productive rearrangements. Imported from immuneACCESS, the table was reduced by TCRdb to in-frame sequences with V and J called. These copies leave out some clones; in studies compared against another copy, an unresolved V gene accounts for under half, and the cause of the remainder is not known. The D gene and trimming were derived from the DNA, and the V and J assignments and clone size from that table. Recorded for this sample are a few hundred thousand clones; around nine tenths of them occurred a single time. Of the sample, around 1.2% falls within the top ten clones.

Sequenced material: PBMCs or T cells enriched from blood (not recorded which). Recombination linked TRBV21-1 to TRBJ2-3; the D call of TRBD1 is as the table states it, not checked on the DNA. TRBV21-1 is assigned pseudogene status. This TCR came from a woman aged 18-30 years who had recovered from COVID-19. The sequenced DNA is TGTGCCAGCAGCAATCGACAGGGGGATATCACAGATACGCAGTATTTT. Its protein is CASSNRQGDITDTQYF.